The 8 T cell receptor beta chains below all came from one sample that was sequenced in a study of CD8 T cells in ankylosing spondylitis. Via MiXCR, TCRdb re-called the 5' RACE reads, giving one row per CDR3 protein. The repertoire holds about 69,000 distinct CDR3 sequences, with less than 6% as singletons. The source material was blood, either unsorted or a sorted T cell fraction (not recorded which). The receptor set was obtained from a male donor with ankylosing spondylitis or in good health (not recorded which).

This clonotype occurred many times. The chain has TRBV7-2 and TRBJ1-3; D possibly corresponds to TRBD1 (6 bases). Germline V gene data show CDR1 as SGHTA and CDR2 as FQGNSA. V dropped 2 bases and J dropped 4 bases, with 12 bases sitting between them. The CDR3 loop spans 15 amino acids. CDR3 loop: CASSLLSGAGNTIYF. As DNA, the CDR3 is TGTGCCAGCAGCTTATTGTCAGGGGCCGGAAACACCATATATTTT.

This clonotype was counted ten times or more. The chain is built from TRBV29-1 and TRBJ1-2; D possibly corresponds to TRBD1 (6 bases). The germline CDR1 and CDR2 sequences are SQVTM and ANQGSEA. Trimming stripped 7 bases from V and 3 bases from J, with 15 bases between. This CDR3 is built from 13 residues. The DNA of the CDR3 is TGCAGCGCACAAACAGGGTCAGACTATGGCTACACCTTC. Translated: CSAQTGSDYGYTF.

In its sample, this clonotype was seen many times. This sequence joins TRBV10-3 and TRBJ1-1, with D tentatively TRBD1 (5 bases). The germline CDR1 and CDR2 sequences are ENHRY and SYGVKD. The CDR3 totals 14 residues. Trimming left V 7 bases short and J 1 base short, with 13 bases between. The CDR3 loop is CAITGAGPNTEAFF. CDR3 coding DNA: TGTGCCATCACCGGGGCCGGACCGAACACTGAAGCTTTCTTT.

This clonotype was seen repeatedly, ten times or more. The V call is TRBV7-2, the J call TRBJ1-2; a possible D gene is TRBD1 (6 bases). The CDR3 sequence is 13 residues long. CDR1 SGHTA and CDR2 FQGNSA come from the germline V gene. V was pared by 8 bases and J by 4 bases, with 14 bases between. Written as DNA, the CDR3 is TGTGCCAGCCGGCAGGGGATTATCTATGGCTACACCTTC. This encodes CASRQGIIYGYTF.

This clonotype showed up many times. At one end, the junction sequence differs from germline, possibly due to a read error. This CDR3 reads CASSSDIYNEQFF. CDR3 coding DNA: TGTGCTAGCAGCTCCGACATTTACAATGAGCAGTTCTTC. This sequence joins TRBV7-7 and TRBJ2-1; D is unresolved. CDR1 is SSHAT and CDR2 is FNYEAQ in the germline V gene (reference sequence). This CDR3 has 13 residues. Filled out from reference TRBV7-7 and TRBJ2-1, the complete variable domain reads GAGVSQSPRYKVTKRGQDVTLRCDPISSHATLYWYQQALGQGPEFLTYFNYEAQPDKSGLPSDRFSAERPEGSISTLTIQRTEQRDSAMYRCASSSDIYNEQFFGPGTRLTVL.

This clonotype has at least ten counts. V and J are TRBV6-1 and TRBJ2-7; D is unresolved. Trimming took off 2 bases at V and 5 bases at J, with 7 bases between the two ends. The CDR3 totals 12 residues. The germline CDR1 and CDR2 sequences are MNHNS and SASEGT. This CDR3 reads CASSETWDEQYF. CDR3 nucleotides: TGTGCCAGCAGTGAAACGTGGGACGAGCAGTACTTC.

In its sample, this clonotype was seen many times. The J gene is TRBJ2-4, the V gene TRBV12-3 or TRBV12-4, with D possibly being TRBD1 or TRBD2 (5 bases each). With 4 bases removed from V and 9 bases from J, the gap between germline ends came to 13 bases. The CDR3 is 13 amino acids. CDR3 nucleotides: TGTGCCAGCAGTTACGATCAGAGGGGCATTCAGTACTTC. Protein: CASSYDQRGIQYF.

This clonotype came up many times. V gene TRBV10-3 combines with J gene TRBJ2-6; 7 bases fit TRBD1. Trimming at V came to 5 bases and at J to 2 bases, leaving 12 bases not matched to a gene. The CDR3 contains 18 residues. The germline CDR1 and CDR2 sequences are ENHRY and SYGVKD. CDR3 sequence reads: CAISLSTGKNTGANVLTF. DNA of the CDR3: TGTGCCATCAGTCTATCGACAGGGAAAAACACTGGGGCCAACGTCCTGACTTTC.